This T cell receptor (beta chain) was sequenced during a study of shared clonotypes between healthy human individuals. CDR3 length equals 14 residues. After removal of 4 bases from V and 0 bases from J, the junction contained 4 bases not matched to a gene. Per germline, CDR1 SGHNT and CDR2 YYREEE (reference sequence). Replicate PCRs for sorted subsets used about 200 ng DNA; this equaled about 30,000 T cell genomes. Data came from immunoSEQ multiplex PCR; TCRdb stores just in-frame clones and leaves some out. The table lists hundreds of thousands of clones, roughly 96% of them singletons. Naive CD8 cells comprised CD45RO-negative, CCR7-positively selected cells, excluding terminally differentiated effector memory CD45RA+ cells.

The rearrangement joins TRBV5-4 to TRBJ2-7, with TRBD1 identical over 7 bases. The sequencing input was naive CD8+ T cells sorted from blood. The receptor was derived from a woman aged 30 to 39 in good health. This chain's CDR3 is CASSDGTDSYEQYF. Written as DNA, the CDR3 is TGTGCCAGCAGCGACGGGACAGACTCCTACGAGCAGTACTTC.